This TCR beta chain is drawn from a study of low-dose radiotherapy and immunotherapy resistance in tumors. Study at large: The regimen for patients comprised intravenous nivolumab 240 mg every two weeks plus intravenous ipilimumab 1 mg/kg every six weeks. Treatment included intravenous cyclophosphamide dosed at 200 mg/m2 every two weeks, one day before radiation and immunotherapy.

Time point defined: after trial treatment. Treatment specified: LDRT plus nivolumab, ipilimumab, low-dose cyclophosphamide and aspirin (RACIN trial). Donors were treated with nivolumab, ipilimumab, aspirin, and low-dose cyclophosphamide and radiotherapy. There are many counts of this clonotype. Gene-specific TRAV and TRBV primers were used for first-strand cDNA, covering alpha and beta chains. Over roughly 19 PCR cycles, TCRs were amplified from a constant-region primer and V-primer adapter. MiXCR, applied by TCRdb to the reads, yields one record per CDR3 protein. There are around 58,000 distinct CDR3 sequences in the sample; around 23% occur only once, and 6.7% lies in the top ten. V shed 0 bases and J 4 bases; nucleotides not matched to a gene: 3. Germline V gene lookup returns CDR1 LGHDT and CDR2 YNNKEL (reference sequence). The CDR3 is 16 residues long.

This sample comprised PBMCs, obtained after low-dose radiotherapy plus immunotherapy. V is TRBV3-1 and J is TRBJ2-7; TRBD2 aligns across 13 bases. This receptor was identified in a male donor with prostate cancer. CDR3 DNA sequence: TGTGCCAGCAGCCAAGACACGGGACTAGCGGGATACGAGCAGTACTTC. Translation gives CASSQDTGLAGYEQYF.